Listed below are T cell receptor beta chains from one sample, sequenced in a study of response to subunit inactivated influenza vaccine. MiXCR was run by TCRdb on the RT-PCR reads, yielding one entry per CDR3 protein. This sample has roughly 650,000 distinct CDR3 sequences; approximately 14% occur once, and the top ten carry around 10%. The sample was PBMCs from blood, taken about 12 days after vaccination. The origin of the receptors is a man aged 45-65 years who received an inactivated influenza vaccine. Both conserved end residues are part of each CDR3. A D gene is named only where the DNA matches it firmly. For some rows the clone size is stated as once, few or many, or as a class when expanded; others skip it.

J gene: TRBJ2-1
V gene: TRBV5-1
D gene: TRBD2
clone size: few
CDR3 DNA: TGCGCCAGCAGCTTGGAACTAGCGGGGGGGTTATCCTACAATGAGCAGTTCTTC
CDR3 protein: CASSLELAGGLSYNEQFF

J gene: TRBJ2-7
V gene: TRBV6-5
D gene: .
clone size: few
CDR3 DNA: TGTGCCAGCAGTTACTACAGCTCCTACGAGCAGTACTTC
CDR3 protein: CASSYYSSYEQYF

J gene: TRBJ1-6
V gene: TRBV4-3
D gene: .
clone size: few
CDR3 DNA: TGCGCCAGCAGCCAAGATGTGAACGCCCTTTTACCCCTCCACTTT
CDR3 protein: CASSQDVNALLPLHF

J gene: TRBJ1-1
V gene: TRBV6-2/TRBV6-3
D gene: TRBD1
clone size: .
CDR3 DNA: TGTGCCACCCACTCCGGGGGACAGGGGAACACTGAAGCTTTCTTT
CDR3 protein: CATHSGGQGNTEAFF

J gene: TRBJ1-5
V gene: TRBV15
D gene: .
clone size: few
CDR3 DNA: TGTGCCACCAGCAGAGATAAGGGTTCCCAGCATTTT
CDR3 protein: CATSRDKGSQHF

J gene: TRBJ2-1
V gene: TRBV15
D gene: TRBD2
clone size: few
CDR3 DNA: TGTGCCACCAGCAGGGATTCCGGGACTAGCCAATTC
CDR3 protein: CATSRDSGTSQF

J gene: TRBJ2-7
V gene: TRBV5-1
D gene: TRBD1
clone size: few
CDR3 DNA: TGCGCCAGCAGCACGTATACCGGGACAGGGTCTGACGAGCAGTACTTC
CDR3 protein: CASSTYTGTGSDEQYF

J gene: TRBJ2-7
V gene: TRBV24-1
D gene: .
clone size: few
CDR3 DNA: TGTGCCACCAGTGAGACCGGGACGGGTGTGGGCGAGCAGTACTTC
CDR3 protein: CATSETGTGVGEQYF

J gene: TRBJ2-7
V gene: TRBV3-1
D gene: .
clone size: .
CDR3 DNA: TGTGCCAGCAGTCTAAATCGGAACGAGCAGTACTTC
CDR3 protein: CASSLNRNEQYF

J gene: TRBJ2-7
V gene: TRBV10-3
D gene: .
clone size: few
CDR3 DNA: TGTGCCATCAGTGAGTCGGGCAGGCGGAACTACGAGCAGTACTTC
CDR3 protein: CAISESGRRNYEQYF

J gene: TRBJ1-1
V gene: TRBV10-3
D gene: .
clone size: many
CDR3 DNA: TGTGCCATCAGTGAAGACGGCCCACTCTCTGAAGCTTTCTTT
CDR3 protein: CAISEDGPLSEAFF

J gene: TRBJ1-2
V gene: TRBV7-2
D gene: .
clone size: .
CDR3 DNA: TGTGCCAGCAGCTTAAGGCAACAGGGACTTGGCTACACCTTC
CDR3 protein: CASSLRQQGLGYTF

J gene: TRBJ2-1
V gene: TRBV5-1
D gene: TRBD2
clone size: few
CDR3 DNA: TGCGCCAGCAGCTGGGGACTAGCGGGGACCAATGAGCAGTTCTTC
CDR3 protein: CASSWGLAGTNEQFF

J gene: TRBJ2-3
V gene: TRBV3-1
D gene: TRBD2
clone size: .
CDR3 DNA: TGTGCCAGCAGCCAGGGAGGACTAGCGCAAGTCGCGCAGTATTTT
CDR3 protein: CASSQGGLAQVAQYF

J gene: TRBJ2-7
V gene: TRBV7-8
D gene: .
clone size: .
CDR3 DNA: TGTGCCAGCAGCTTAGGAGGATCCGCCTACGAGCAGTACTTC
CDR3 protein: CASSLGGSAYEQYF

J gene: TRBJ2-3
V gene: TRBV29-1
D gene: .
clone size: .
CDR3 DNA: TGCAGCGCTAAATCCGGCGGCACAGATACGCAGTATTTT
CDR3 protein: CSAKSGGTDTQYF

J gene: TRBJ2-1
V gene: TRBV20-1
D gene: TRBD1
clone size: .
CDR3 DNA: TGCAGTGCTCGACAGGGGGTAAATGAGCAGTTCTTC
CDR3 protein: CSARQGVNEQFF

J gene: TRBJ2-7
V gene: TRBV5-6
D gene: .
clone size: few
CDR3 DNA: TGTGCCAGCAGCATAGGATGGAGCGAGCAGTACTTC
CDR3 protein: CASSIGWSEQYF

J gene: TRBJ2-2
V gene: TRBV20-1
D gene: .
clone size: few
CDR3 DNA: TGCAGTGCTATGGGCCAGATGAACACCGGGGAGCTGTTTTTT
CDR3 protein: CSAMGQMNTGELFF

J gene: TRBJ2-1
V gene: TRBV29-1
D gene: TRBD1
clone size: .
CDR3 DNA: TGCAGCGTTGCAAAGACAGGGGGAAATGAGCAGTTCTTC
CDR3 protein: CSVAKTGGNEQFF

J gene: TRBJ2-2
V gene: TRBV10-3
D gene: .
clone size: .
CDR3 DNA: TGTGCCATCAGTGAGTCGTCACAGCTGGCGAACACCGGGGAGCTGTTTTTT
CDR3 protein: CAISESSQLANTGELFF

J gene: TRBJ2-7
V gene: TRBV11-2
D gene: .
clone size: .
CDR3 DNA: TGTGCCAGCAGCCGGCCCCGCATGCCCTACGAGCAGTACTTC
CDR3 protein: CASSRPRMPYEQYF

J gene: TRBJ1-2
V gene: TRBV6-1
D gene: .
clone size: few
CDR3 DNA: TGTGCCAGCAAAAGGGATTCTAACTATGGCTACACCTTC
CDR3 protein: CASKRDSNYGYTF

J gene: TRBJ2-1
V gene: TRBV7-2
D gene: TRBD2
clone size: many
CDR3 DNA: TGTGCCAGCAGCTTAGCCAACCGGGGACTAGCGGAATTCACGTACAATGAGCAGTTCTTC
CDR3 protein: CASSLANRGLAEFTYNEQFF

J gene: TRBJ2-5
V gene: TRBV11-2
D gene: TRBD1
clone size: .
CDR3 DNA: TGTGCCAGCAGCTTGGGGACAGGGGGCTGGGAGACCCAGTACTTC
CDR3 protein: CASSLGTGGWETQYF

J gene: TRBJ2-2
V gene: TRBV6-1
D gene: TRBD1
clone size: few
CDR3 DNA: TGTGCCAGCAGTGGACAGGGCGGCCACACCGGGGAGCTGTTTTTT
CDR3 protein: CASSGQGGHTGELFF

J gene: TRBJ2-7
V gene: TRBV19
D gene: TRBD2
clone size: .
CDR3 DNA: TGTGCCAGTAGTACGACTAGCGGGAGTACCGGCCCCTACGAGCAGTACTTC
CDR3 protein: CASSTTSGSTGPYEQYF

J gene: TRBJ2-1
V gene: TRBV23-1
D gene: .
clone size: .
CDR3 DNA: TGCGCCACCTTCCGCTCCTACAATGAGCAGTTCTTC
CDR3 protein: CATFRSYNEQFF